This T cell receptor (beta chain) stems from a study of CD8 T cells in ankylosing spondylitis. This clonotype was detected a few times. What it recognizes is unknown. Construction of TCR beta libraries was performed using quantitative 5'-RACE with molecular barcodes. Via MiXCR, TCRdb re-called the 5' RACE reads, giving one row per CDR3 protein. The sample records around 180,000 distinct CDR3 sequences, approximately 18% being singletons. Study-level findings and limits: Typical of ankylosing spondylitis blood, it appeared, was a TCR beta motif of fewer than ten highly homologous variants. CD8+ by phenotype, disease-linked clones were relatively rare in peripheral blood.

The sample comprised blood, either unsorted or a sorted T cell fraction (not recorded which). This TCR came from a male donor aged 10 to 35 with ankylosing spondylitis or in good health (not recorded which).

Here the CDR3 DNA reads TGTGCCAGCAGTTACTCCGGGGCAGGGTACACCTTC. Protein sequence: CASSYSGAGYTF. This chain links TRBV6-6 with TRBJ1-2; D may be TRBD1 (5 bases). Germline loops: CDR1 MNHNY, CDR2 SVGAGI (reference sequence). The V gene lost 0 bases and the J gene lost 11 bases, with 10 bases spanning the gap. The CDR3 consists of 12 residues.